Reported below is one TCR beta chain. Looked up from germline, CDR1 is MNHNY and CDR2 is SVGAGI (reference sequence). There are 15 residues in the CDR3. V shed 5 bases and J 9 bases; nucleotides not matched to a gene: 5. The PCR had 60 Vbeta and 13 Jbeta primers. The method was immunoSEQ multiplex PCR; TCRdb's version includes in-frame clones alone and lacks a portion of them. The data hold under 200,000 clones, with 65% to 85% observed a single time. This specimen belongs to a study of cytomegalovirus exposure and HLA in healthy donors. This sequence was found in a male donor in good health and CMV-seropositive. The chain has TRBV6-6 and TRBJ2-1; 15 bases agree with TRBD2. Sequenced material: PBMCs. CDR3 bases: TGTGCCAGCAGTACCCGGACTAGCGGGAGGGGTGAGCAGTTCTTC. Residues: CASSTRTSGRGEQFF.